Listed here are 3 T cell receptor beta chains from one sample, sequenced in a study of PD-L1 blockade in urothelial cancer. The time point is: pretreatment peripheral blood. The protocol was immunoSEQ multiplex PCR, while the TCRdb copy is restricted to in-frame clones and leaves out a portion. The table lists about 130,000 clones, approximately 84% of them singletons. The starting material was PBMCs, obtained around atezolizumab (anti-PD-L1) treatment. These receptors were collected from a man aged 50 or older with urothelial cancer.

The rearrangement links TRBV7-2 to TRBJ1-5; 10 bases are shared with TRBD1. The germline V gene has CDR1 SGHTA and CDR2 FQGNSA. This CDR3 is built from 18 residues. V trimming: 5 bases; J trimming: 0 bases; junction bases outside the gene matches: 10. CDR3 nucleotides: TGTGCCAGCAGCCCGAGACAGGGGGCCCCTTATAGCAATCAGCCCCAGCATTTT. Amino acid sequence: CASSPRQGAPYSNQPQHF.

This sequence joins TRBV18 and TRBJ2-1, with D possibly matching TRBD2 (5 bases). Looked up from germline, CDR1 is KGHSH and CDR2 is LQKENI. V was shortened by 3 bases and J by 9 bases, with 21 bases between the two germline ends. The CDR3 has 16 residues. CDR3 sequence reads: CASSPVVGRGKGEQFF. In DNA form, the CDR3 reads TGTGCCAGCTCACCCGTTGTAGGGAGAGGTAAAGGTGAGCAGTTCTTC.

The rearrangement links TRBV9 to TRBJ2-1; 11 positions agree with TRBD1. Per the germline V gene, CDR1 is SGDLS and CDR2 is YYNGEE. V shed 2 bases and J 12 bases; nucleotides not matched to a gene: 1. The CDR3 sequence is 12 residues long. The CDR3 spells CASSVDRGRQFF. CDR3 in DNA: TGTGCCAGCAGCGTGGACAGGGGGCGGCAGTTCTTC.